The 21 T cell receptor beta chains reported below all come from one sample, sequenced in a study of CD8 T cells in Susac syndrome. After extraction with the RNeasy kit, about 0.45 to 1 ug of the RNA was reverse transcribed using random hexamers. TCRdb reanalysed the immunoSEQ multiplex PCR reads using MiXCR and keeps one entry per CDR3 protein. The sample consists of roughly 100,000 distinct CDR3 sequences, roughly 94% of them appearing once. Input material: CD8+ T cells from PBMCs. Source of these receptors: a human donor with Susac syndrome.

This chain uses TRBV20-1 with TRBJ2-7, with 10 nucleotides matching TRBD1. The germline CDR1 and CDR2 sequences are DFQATT and SNEGSKA (reference sequence). This CDR3 spans 14 amino acids. Germline trimming cut 0 bases from V and 4 bases from J; bases unmatched to any gene: 3. The CDR3 here is CSARELGQGYEQYF. The CDR3 DNA sequence: TGCAGTGCTAGAGAGTTGGGACAGGGGTACGAGCAGTACTTC.

This rearrangement joins TRBV11-3 to TRBJ2-3; D is ambiguous. This CDR3 has 15 residues. CDR1 is SGHNT, CDR2 YENEEA, per germline. Trimming left V 5 bases short and J 2 bases short, with 14 bases between. CDR3 bases: TGTGCCAGCAGCCCGAACGCGATGTACACAGATACGCAGTATTTT. Translated: CASSPNAMYTDTQYF.

The chain joins TRBV13 to TRBJ1-1; a weak D match, TRBD1 (6 bases). Germline lookup yields CDR1 PRHDT and CDR2 FYEKMQ (reference sequence). V was cut by 5 bases and J by 1 base, with 14 bases left in between. The CDR3 loop spans 15 amino acids. This chain's CDR3 is CASSPEGQTNTEAFF. The DNA for the CDR3 is TGTGCCAGCAGCCCAGAAGGACAGACGAACACTGAAGCTTTCTTT.

The gene calls are TRBV11-2 and TRBJ2-7; 7 nucleotides agree with TRBD2. The CDR3 extends over 15 amino acids. CDR1 SGHAT and CDR2 FQNNGV come from the germline V gene. V shed 0 bases and J 3 bases; nucleotides not matched to a gene: 5. In DNA, the CDR3 is TGTGCCAGCAGCTTAGATCGGGGGGTAGGCTACGAGCAGTACTTC. Protein: CASSLDRGVGYEQYF.

This clonotype was counted once. J is TRBJ1-1 and V is TRBV6-5; D not resolved. Trimming pared 0 bases from V and 8 bases from J, leaving 13 bases between. This CDR3 is built from 14 residues. Germline CDR1 is MNHEY and CDR2 is SVGAGI. The CDR3 coding sequence is TGTGCCAGCAGTTACTCGAAGGGAGGTAACGAAGCTTTCTTT. Protein product: CASSYSKGGNEAFF.

The V gene is TRBV11-2, the J gene TRBJ2-1, with D possibly called TRBD1 or TRBD2 (7 bases each). V was cut by 5 bases and J by 7 bases, with 15 bases left in between. In germline, CDR1 is SGHAT, CDR2 FQNNGV. The CDR3 has 14 residues. The CDR3 is CASSLQGGRNEQFF. CDR3 DNA: TGTGCCAGCAGCCTCCAGGGGGGGCGGAATGAGCAGTTCTTC.

The chain joins TRBV14 to TRBJ2-3; 7 bases are a match to TRBD2. J gave up 1 base and V 1 base, and 14 bases lay outside the gene matches. Germline CDR1 SGHDN, CDR2 FVKESK. This CDR3 has 19 amino acids. The CDR3 region has the DNA TGTGCCAGCAGCCAAGGATCGCGAGAGGGACTATTACGCACAGATACGCAGTATTTT. Amino acid sequence: CASSQGSREGLLRTDTQYF.

CDR3 sequence: CASSLLGSGANVLTF. CDR3 nucleotide sequence: TGTGCCAGCAGCTTGCTGGGGTCTGGGGCCAACGTCCTGACTTTC. V usage is TRBV5-4 and J usage is TRBJ2-6, with no clear D. Trimming took off 1 base at V and 1 base at J, with 6 bases between the two ends. The CDR3 runs to 15 residues. Germline-derived CDR1 and CDR2 are SGHNT and YYREEE (reference sequence).

This chain links TRBV27 with TRBJ1-2, with D unresolved. CDR3 length: 13 residues. CDR1 is MNHEY and CDR2 is SMNVEV in the germline V gene (reference sequence). V was cut by 7 bases and J by 3 bases, with 12 bases left in between. The CDR3 reads CASTGGTDYGYTF. The CDR3 DNA is TGTGCCAGCACAGGAGGAACAGACTATGGCTACACCTTC.

This chain links TRBV10-3 with TRBJ1-5; TRBD1 matches 7 bases. The CDR3 extends over 14 amino acids. The germline CDR1 and CDR2 sequences are ENHRY and SYGVKD. Unmatched junction bases numbered 7, after V lost 10 bases and J lost 1 base. The CDR3 is CATRGVSSNQPQHF. For the CDR3, the DNA is TGTGCCACCAGGGGGGTCTCGAGCAATCAGCCCCAGCATTTT.

About this clonotype: Since the CDR3 does not end with the conserved phenylalanine or tryptophan, this likely comes from a read error. As DNA, the CDR3 is TGTGCCAGCAGTGAATACCAGGGGGCGAACATTCAGTACCTC. Translated, it gives CASSEYQGANIQYL. The chain is built from TRBV25-1 and TRBJ2-4; 8 bases map to TRBD1. In germline, CDR1 is MGHDK, CDR2 SYGVNS. This CDR3 is built from 14 residues. The junction had 2 bases not matched to a gene; V was cut back by 0 bases and J by 7 bases.

The chain couples TRBV29-1 to TRBJ2-5, with 10 bases that match TRBD1. J gave up 3 bases and V 2 bases, and 3 bases lay outside the gene matches. The CDR3 runs 14 residues. Germline CDR1 is SQVTM and CDR2 is ANQGSEA. CDR3 loop: CSVEPGTGEETQYF. As DNA, the CDR3 is TGCAGCGTTGAACCCGGGACAGGGGAAGAGACCCAGTACTTC.

This clonotype was counted once. The chain couples TRBV12-3 or TRBV12-4 to TRBJ1-5; no clear D gene. The CDR3 has 15 residues. V was cut by 1 base and J by 4 bases, with 11 bases left in between. The CDR3 loop is CASSLGRPNNQPQHF. CDR3 DNA: TGTGCCAGCAGTTTAGGCAGGCCGAATAATCAGCCCCAGCATTTT.

This clonotype was recorded only once. This sequence joins TRBV13 and TRBJ2-1; D is uncertain. The germline V gene encodes CDR1 PRHDT and CDR2 FYEKMQ (reference sequence). Trimming stripped 3 bases from V and 5 bases from J, with 8 bases between. This CDR3 has 13 amino acids. The CDR3 loop reads CASSFNSDNEQFF. The DNA for the CDR3 is TGTGCCAGCAGCTTTAACAGCGACAATGAGCAGTTCTTC.

The chain carries TRBV11-2 and TRBJ2-1; TRBD1 matches 11 bases. Trimming at V came to 5 bases and at J to 10 bases, leaving 4 bases not matched to a gene. This CDR3 contains 13 residues. CDR1 and CDR2 from the germline V gene are SGHAT and FQNNGV. CDR3 amino acids: CASSRTGGEEQFF. The CDR3, as DNA: TGTGCCAGCAGCCGGACAGGGGGCGAGGAGCAGTTCTTC.

The chain recombines TRBV27 with TRBJ2-7; D remains unclear. This CDR3 is 11 amino acids long. In germline, CDR1 is MNHEY, CDR2 SMNVEV (reference sequence). Trimming took 6 bases from V and 2 from J, leaving 5 bases between them. The CDR3 sequence is CASRHAYEQYF. The CDR3 nucleotides read TGTGCCAGCAGGCACGCCTACGAGCAGTACTTC.

The sample holds one count of this clonotype. The V call is TRBV19, the J call TRBJ1-6; no clear D gene. Trimming took 6 bases from V and 10 from J, leaving 7 bases between them. The CDR3 loop spans 11 amino acids. CDR1 is LNHDA and CDR2 is SQIVND in the germline V gene (reference sequence). In nucleotides, the CDR3 is TGTGCCAGTAGGCGAGGCTCACCCCTCCACTTT. This gives the protein CASRRGSPLHF.

This clonotype occurred a few times. The chain is built from TRBV12-3 or TRBV12-4 and TRBJ2-2; D is possibly TRBD1 (5 bases). CDR3 length: 14 amino acids. V lost 1 base to trimming and J lost 5 bases, with 8 bases between them. The DNA for the CDR3 is TGTGCCAGCAGTTTAGGGGCAGGGACCGGGGAGCTGTTTTTT. Encoded protein: CASSLGAGTGELFF.

The CDR3 here is CASTPGLGERHEQFF. CDR3 bases: TGTGCCAGCACACCGGGTCTAGGGGAAAGGCATGAGCAGTTCTTC. V gene TRBV7-9 combines with J gene TRBJ2-1; possible D gene TRBD1, 5 bases. V was trimmed by 7 bases and J by 8 bases, leaving 21 bases between them. This CDR3 is 15 amino acids long. From germline, CDR1 is SEHNR and CDR2 FQNEAQ (reference sequence).

The gene calls are TRBV6-5 and TRBJ2-1; D not certain. This CDR3 contains 12 residues. Per germline, CDR1 MNHEY and CDR2 SVGAGI. Between the trimmed V and J ends, which lost 8 bases and 4 bases, there was a span of 9 bases. The CDR3 reads CASFSSYNEQFF. Written as DNA, the CDR3 is TGTGCCAGCTTTAGTAGTTACAATGAGCAGTTCTTC.

This chain connects TRBV29-1 to TRBJ2-5; 7 nucleotides agree with TRBD1. The V gene's germline CDR1 is SQVTM and CDR2 ANQGSEA. J gave up 10 bases and V 0 bases, and 5 bases lay outside the gene matches. CDR3 length: 12 amino acids. CDR3 in amino acids: CSVEDRGGGQYF. The CDR3, as DNA: TGCAGCGTTGAAGATCGAGGGGGCGGCCAGTACTTC. Looking up the rest from reference TRBV29-1 and TRBJ2-5 gives the full variable domain: SAVISQKPSRDICQRGTSLTIQCQVDSQVTMMFWYRQQPGQSLTLIATANQGSEATYESGFVIDKFPISRPNLTFSTLTVSNMSPEDSSIYLCSVEDRGGGQYFGPGTRLLVL.